These 31 T cell receptor beta chains were all obtained from the same sample, sequenced in a study of blood T cell repertoires in COVID-19. The table came from immunoSEQ multiplex PCR; TCRdb's copy has only in-frame clones and leaves some out. The sample records tens of thousands of clones, more than 70% being singletons. The sample taken for sequencing was peripheral blood. The source of these receptors is a woman aged 70 to 79 with acute or convalescent COVID-19.

The chain is built from TRBV28 and TRBJ2-1, with TRBD1 matching 9 bases. CDR1 and CDR2 from the germline V gene are MDHEN and SYDVKM. The CDR3 extends over 15 amino acids. Trimming removed 4 bases from V and 4 bases from J; junction bases left unmatched: 5. The CDR3 reads CASSSPGQGYNEQFF. For the CDR3, the DNA is TGTGCCAGCAGTTCTCCGGGACAGGGTTACAATGAGCAGTTCTTC.

The chain employs TRBV15 and TRBJ1-3; unclear D gene. Trimming shortened V by 0 bases and J by 6 bases, and 12 bases separated the two germline ends. This CDR3 is 15 amino acids long. Germline V CDR1 and CDR2: LNHNV, YYDKDF (reference sequence). CDR3 coding DNA: TGTGCCACCAGCAGAGATGTGGAGAGGGAAAACACCATATATTTT. Translating gives CATSRDVERENTIYF.

V is TRBV6-5 and J is TRBJ2-7; the match to TRBD1 covers 10 bases. V trimming: 2 bases; J trimming: 2 bases; junction bases outside the gene matches: 3. The CDR3 loop spans 15 amino acids. Germline V gene data show CDR1 as MNHEY and CDR2 as SVGAGI. For the CDR3, the DNA is TGTGCCAGCAGTTACCGGGACAGGGGTACCTACGAGCAGTACGTC. The encoded protein is CASSYRDRGTYEQYV.

The chain is built from TRBV2 and TRBJ1-2, with D hard to call. Germline CDR1 is SNHLY and CDR2 is FYNNEI. The CDR3 contains 14 residues. V shed 8 bases and J shed 2 bases, with 15 bases lying between them. CDR3 nucleotide sequence: TGTGCCAGCCCAAGAGATCTTTCCAACTATGGCTACACCTTC. Amino acids: CASPRDLSNYGYTF.

The DNA for the CDR3 is TGTGCCAGCAGCCCTTACGGGGGGGGCCGATCTACGGATAATTCACCCCTCCACTTT. Amino acids: CASSPYGGGRSTDNSPLHF. This chain uses TRBV14 with TRBJ1-6, with D tentatively TRBD1 (6 bases). CDR3 length: 19 amino acids. CDR1 and CDR2 (germline): SGHDN, FVKESK. Trimming cost V 4 bases and J 5 bases, with 24 bases left between them.

CDR3 amino acids: CASSERARGSTDTQYF. In DNA form, the CDR3 reads TGTGCCAGCAGCGAGCGAGCTCGGGGGTCCACAGATACGCAGTATTTT. The chain has TRBV7-6 and TRBJ2-3, with D perhaps TRBD2 (6 bases). V was clipped by 5 bases and J by 2 bases, with 17 bases between them. The CDR3 is 16 amino acids. Germline lookup yields CDR1 SGHVS and CDR2 FNYEAQ.

The chain recombines TRBV4-1 with TRBJ2-5, with D tentatively TRBD1 (5 bases). The CDR3 runs to 14 residues. Germline V gene lookup returns CDR1 MGHRA and CDR2 YSYEKL. V lost 0 bases, J lost 5 bases, and 10 bases lay in between. The CDR3 loop reads CASSQDHRWETQYF. DNA of the CDR3: TGCGCCAGCAGCCAAGATCACAGGTGGGAGACCCAGTACTTC.

This clone was seen once. The J gene is TRBJ1-4, the V gene TRBV28, with D perhaps matching TRBD1 (6 bases). The CDR3 length is 15 residues. CDR1 and CDR2 (germline): MDHEN, SYDVKM. The V end lost 2 bases, the J end lost 4 bases, and 11 bases lay between the germline ends. The CDR3 protein is CASSLQGQYNEKLFF. The CDR3 nucleotides are TGTGCCAGCAGTTTACAAGGACAGTATAATGAAAAACTGTTTTTT.

This clone is a singleton in its sample. V usage is TRBV18 and J usage is TRBJ2-3; TRBD2 matches 16 bases. Germline V gives CDR1 KGHSH, CDR2 LQKENI. Unmatched junction bases numbered 5, after V lost 5 bases and J lost 3 bases. The CDR3 spans 17 residues. CDR3 nucleotides: TGTGCCAGCTCATTGGGACTAGCGGGAGGGCCTACAGATACGCAGTATTTT. Protein: CASSLGLAGGPTDTQYF.

This sequence joins TRBV10-1 and TRBJ1-1; 8 positions agree with TRBD1. CDR3 length: 15 amino acids. V trimming: 6 bases; J trimming: 5 bases; junction bases outside the gene matches: 11. The germline CDR1 and CDR2 sequences are WNHNN and SYGVQD (reference sequence). The DNA of the CDR3 is TGCGCCAGCAGAGCCTCAGGGGGCGAAGGGACTGAAGCTTTCTTT. Amino acid sequence: CASRASGGEGTEAFF.

The chain uses TRBV19 and TRBJ2-6, with 8 bases matching TRBD1. V lost 7 bases and J lost 0; bases outside the gene matches: 17. Germline V lookup: CDR1 LNHDA, CDR2 SQIVND (reference sequence). The CDR3 consists of 20 residues. The CDR3 loop reads CASIRRLSGTGLSGANVLTF. CDR3 in DNA: TGTGCCAGTATTCGACGCCTTTCCGGGACAGGCCTCTCTGGGGCCAACGTCCTGACTTTC.

This clone occurred once. The J gene is TRBJ2-3, the V gene TRBV5-6, with TRBD2 as a possible D gene (5 bases). The CDR3 contains 13 residues. Germline V gene lookup returns CDR1 SGHDT and CDR2 YYEEEE. Between the trimmed V and J ends, which lost 3 bases and 8 bases, there was a span of 13 bases. The CDR3: CASSSHPEGTQYF. The CDR3 coding sequence is TGTGCCAGCAGCTCCCACCCTGAGGGTACGCAGTATTTT.

CDR3 nucleotides: TGTGCCAGCAGCGTAGGGTTTGGGACAGGCACAACTAATGAAAAACTGTTTTTT. It encodes CASSVGFGTGTTNEKLFF. The gene calls are TRBV9 and TRBJ1-4, with 8 bases matching TRBD1. The CDR3 sequence is 18 residues long. J gave up 0 bases and V 0 bases, and 7 bases lay outside the gene matches. The germline V gene has CDR1 SGDLS and CDR2 YYNGEE.

This clone was counted a single time. V usage is TRBV6-5 and J usage is TRBJ2-2; 9 nucleotides match TRBD1. Trimming took 2 bases from V and 7 from J; bases not matched to a gene: 5. The length of the CDR3 is 15 residues. Per the germline V gene, CDR1 is MNHEY and CDR2 is SVGAGI. CDR3 in amino acids: CASSYQGQGVGELFF. The CDR3 DNA follows: TGTGCCAGCAGTTACCAGGGACAGGGCGTCGGGGAGCTGTTTTTT.

This clone was counted a single time. The rearrangement joins TRBV5-8 to TRBJ2-1, with D perhaps TRBD2 (6 bases). V was shortened by 4 bases and J by 6 bases, with 23 bases between the two germline ends. Germline V gene data show CDR1 as SGHTS and CDR2 as YDEGEE. The CDR3 totals 17 residues. Written as DNA, the CDR3 is TGTGCCAGCAGCCTGGGACTGATCACCGACTTTTCCAATGAGCAGTTCTTC. Amino acids: CASSLGLITDFSNEQFF.

In this sample, this clone turned up once. The chain combines TRBV2 with TRBJ2-5; no firm D call. This CDR3 is 11 amino acids long. The V and J ends lost 7 bases and 5 bases respectively, with 8 bases between them. Germline CDR1 is SNHLY and CDR2 is FYNNEI. CDR3 nucleotide sequence: TGTGCCAGCAATACGAGGGAGACCCAGTACTTC. Protein: CASNTRETQYF. Filled out from reference TRBV2 and TRBJ2-5, the complete variable domain reads EPEVTQTPSHQVTQMGQEVILRCVPISNHLYFYWYRQILGQKVEFLVSFYNNEISEKSEIFDDQFSVERPDGSNFTLKIRSTKLEDSAMYFCASNTRETQYFGPGTRLLVL.

The count of this clone is one. The chain recombines TRBV10-3 with TRBJ1-2, with D perhaps matching TRBD1 (5 bases). The CDR3 contains 15 residues. Germline V CDR1 and CDR2: ENHRY, SYGVKD. V lost 3 bases to trimming and J lost 4 bases, with 15 bases between them. In DNA, the CDR3 is TGTGCCATCAGTGATTTCGGGACTAGGTCCTATGGCTACACCTTC. Translation gives CAISDFGTRSYGYTF.

This clone was counted a single time. The chain carries TRBV11-2 and TRBJ1-5, with 8 positions matching TRBD1. Trimming took 0 bases from V and 7 from J; bases not matched to a gene: 2. There are 14 residues in the CDR3. Germline loops: CDR1 SGHAT, CDR2 FQNNGV. CDR3 in amino acids: CASSLDRGLQPQHF. The CDR3, as DNA: TGTGCCAGCAGCTTAGACAGGGGGCTACAGCCCCAGCATTTT.

The J gene is TRBJ1-1, the V gene TRBV28; TRBD1 agrees at 7 bases. The CDR3 sequence is 16 residues long. The V and J ends lost 8 bases and 1 base, in that order; junction bases with no gene match: 13. The germline gives CDR1 MDHEN, CDR2 SYDVKM. The CDR3 sequence: CASRRDRGVENTEAFF. For the CDR3, the DNA is TGTGCCAGCCGACGGGACAGAGGCGTTGAGAACACTGAAGCTTTCTTT.

The chain couples TRBV24-1 to TRBJ2-5, with a tentative D call TRBD1 (6 bases). This CDR3 region has 16 residues. Germline values: CDR1 KGHDR, CDR2 SFDVKD. The V gene lost 4 bases and the J gene lost 3 bases, with 17 bases spanning the gap. The CDR3 DNA is TGTGCCACCAGTGACCCCAACAGGGCATCGAAAGAGACCCAGTACTTC. It is translated as CATSDPNRASKETQYF.

A word on this clone: One junction end disagrees with the germline gene, perhaps due to a read error. This chain links TRBV27 with TRBJ1-2, with 9 bases matching TRBD1. The CDR3 is 14 amino acids. Germline V lookup: CDR1 MNHEY, CDR2 SMNVEV (reference sequence). The CDR3 spells CASSSTGGDYGCTF. CDR3 DNA: TGTGCCAGCAGTTCTACAGGGGGCGACTATGGCTGCACCTTC.

The chain joins TRBV19 to TRBJ1-5, with 9 nucleotides matching TRBD1. The V segment lost 6 bases and the J segment 5 bases; nucleotides outside the gene matches: 14. CDR1 and CDR2 (germline): LNHDA, SQIVND (reference sequence). The CDR3 runs 17 residues. The CDR3 region is CASRGLHTGGADQPQHF. In DNA, the CDR3 is TGTGCCAGTAGAGGCCTCCACACAGGGGGCGCAGATCAGCCCCAGCATTTT. The variable domain in full, with the rest retrieved from reference TRBV19 and TRBJ1-5, is DGGITQSPKYLFRKEGQNVTLSCEQNLNHDAMYWYRQDPGQGLRLIYYSQIVNDFQKGDIAEGYSVSREKKESFPLTVTSAQKNPTAFYLCASRGLHTGGADQPQHFGDGTRLSIL.

This clone was detected only once. The rearrangement links TRBV25-1 to TRBJ2-1; 8 bases map to TRBD2. Germline V gene sequence: CDR1 MGHDK, CDR2 SYGVNS. V trimming: 4 bases; J trimming: 8 bases; junction bases outside the gene matches: 10. The CDR3 length is 15 residues. The CDR3 loop is CASSGTSGPFDEQFF. CDR3 bases: TGTGCCAGCAGTGGTACTAGCGGCCCCTTTGATGAGCAGTTCTTC.

In this sample, this clone turned up once. The chain joins TRBV18 to TRBJ2-3, with 9 positions matching TRBD2. Germline V CDR1 and CDR2: KGHSH, LQKENI. There are 17 residues in the CDR3. With V trimmed by 2 bases and J by 2 bases, 8 bases remained unmatched. CDR3 sequence: CASSPVTSGGSTDTQYF. CDR3 in DNA: TGTGCCAGCTCACCAGTAACAAGCGGGGGGTCCACAGATACGCAGTATTTT. The full variable domain, with the rest looked up from reference TRBV18 and TRBJ2-3, is NAGVMQNPRHLVRRRGQEARLRCSPMKGHSHVYWYRQLPEEGLKFMVYLQKENIIDESGMPKERFSAEFPKEGPSILRIQQVVRGDSAAYFCASSPVTSGGSTDTQYFGPGTRLTVL.

The chain employs TRBV4-3 and TRBJ2-2; D is unclear. Germline V gene sequence: CDR1 LGHNA, CDR2 YSLEER. The V gene lost 1 base and the J gene lost 6 bases, with 12 bases spanning the gap. This CDR3 region has 15 residues. CDR3 DNA: TGCGCCAGCAGCCAAGCGTCGAGTCGTCCCGGGGAGCTGTTTTTT. It is translated as CASSQASSRPGELFF.

The chain combines TRBV24-1 with TRBJ1-2, with 7 bases aligning to TRBD1. Germline trimming cut 11 bases from V and 14 bases from J; bases unmatched to any gene: 10. This CDR3 has 10 residues. Germline CDR1 and CDR2: KGHDR and SFDVKD. In DNA, the CDR3 is TGTGCCAGAAATGACAGGGCCCGGACCTTC. It yields the protein CARNDRARTF.

This chain links TRBV12-3 or TRBV12-4 with TRBJ1-5; D is ambiguous. The CDR3 length is 13 residues. V lost 3 bases and J 7 bases, leaving 10 bases between the germline ends. The CDR3 loop reads CASSFDGEQPQHF. The CDR3 DNA sequence: TGTGCCAGCAGTTTTGACGGGGAACAGCCCCAGCATTTT.

This clone was seen only once. This chain connects TRBV29-1 to TRBJ1-2, with D unresolved. The CDR3 sequence is 14 residues long. V lost 5 bases to trimming and J lost 6 bases, with 19 bases between them. CDR1 is SQVTM, CDR2 ANQGSEA, per germline. The CDR3: CSVLEGSATNGYTF. The CDR3, as DNA: TGCAGCGTTTTGGAAGGGTCGGCGACTAATGGCTACACCTTC.

The rearrangement joins TRBV27 to TRBJ2-7, with 7 bases identical to TRBD2. V lost 5 bases and J lost 3; bases outside the gene matches: 7. The germline V gene has CDR1 MNHEY and CDR2 SMNVEV (reference sequence). The CDR3 contains 14 residues. The CDR3 reads CASSPDPGGYEQYV. CDR3 coding DNA: TGTGCCAGCAGTCCAGACCCGGGAGGCTACGAGCAGTACGTC.

The chain combines TRBV6-5 with TRBJ2-2; D is unresolved. V shed 3 bases and J shed 2 bases, with 10 bases lying between them. Looked up from germline, CDR1 is MNHEY and CDR2 is SVGAGI. The CDR3 is 15 residues long. In nucleotides, the CDR3 is TGTGCCAGCAGTTATTTAACATTTAACACCGGGGAGCTGTTTTTT. Its translation is CASSYLTFNTGELFF.

This clone was recorded a few times. V is TRBV4-1 and J is TRBJ1-2; tentatively, D is TRBD1 (5 bases). V was shortened by 7 bases and J by 3 bases, with 15 bases between the two germline ends. The CDR3 spans 14 residues. Germline lookup yields CDR1 MGHRA and CDR2 YSYEKL. CDR3 loop: CASTGGGEDYGYTF. CDR3 nucleotides: TGCGCCAGCACCGGGGGAGGAGAGGACTATGGCTACACCTTC.